The source of this T cell receptor beta chain is a study of STAT5B mutations in CD4+ large granular lymphocyte leukemia. Study-level points and caveats: Main leukemic clonotypes were patient-specific, but roughly 25% appeared at low frequency elsewhere. 8/27 top patient clones versus 2/35 control clones were TRBV06-family.

Profiled with immunoSEQ multiplex PCR; TCRdb holds only in-frame clones, not every one. The sample records roughly 48,000 clones, approximately 70% being singletons. The CDR3 sequence is 16 residues long. V shed 7 bases and J 2 bases; nucleotides not matched to a gene: 10. Germline CDR1 SGHTA, CDR2 FQGNSA. Notes on this clone: Antigen unknown.

The sample comprised CD4+ T cells from blood buffy coats. This sequence originates from a human donor in good health. The chain carries TRBV7-2 and TRBJ2-2; 7 bases line up with TRBD2. Here the CDR3 reads CASTPPGTTNTGELFF. CDR3 coding DNA: TGTGCCAGCACCCCACCTGGGACTACCAACACCGGGGAGCTGTTTTTT.